This record concerns one T cell receptor beta chain sequence. The data are from a study of cytomegalovirus exposure and HLA in healthy donors. In the PCR, 60 Vbeta and 13 Jbeta primers were used. Produced via immunoSEQ multiplex PCR; TCRdb's table is partial and in-frame only. The sample includes about 200,000 clones, 80% to 85% seen only once; the top ten take 2.5% to 3.5%. The sample taken for sequencing was PBMCs. The receptor was isolated from a woman in her thirties or forties in good health and CMV-seronegative.

CDR3 region: CASHRTGPDANEKLFF. DNA for the CDR3: TGTGCCAGTCATCGGACAGGCCCTGATGCTAATGAAAAACTGTTTTTT. The chain uses TRBV2 and TRBJ1-4, with TRBD1 matching over 7 bases. The CDR3 totals 16 residues. V lost 9 bases and J lost 3; bases outside the gene matches: 13. Germline V gene lookup returns CDR1 SNHLY and CDR2 FYNNEI.